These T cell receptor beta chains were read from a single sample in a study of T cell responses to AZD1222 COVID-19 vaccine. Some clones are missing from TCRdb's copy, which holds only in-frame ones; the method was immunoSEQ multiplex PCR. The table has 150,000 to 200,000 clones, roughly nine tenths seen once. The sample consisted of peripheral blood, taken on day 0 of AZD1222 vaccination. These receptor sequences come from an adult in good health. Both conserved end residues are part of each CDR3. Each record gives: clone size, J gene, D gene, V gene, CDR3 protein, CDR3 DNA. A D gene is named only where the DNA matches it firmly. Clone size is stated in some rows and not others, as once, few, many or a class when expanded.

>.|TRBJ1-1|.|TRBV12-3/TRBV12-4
CASSLGPRTEAFF
TGTGCCAGCAGTTTAGGCCCGAGGACTGAAGCTTTCTTT
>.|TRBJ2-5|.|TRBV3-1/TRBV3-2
CASSRAGTKQETQYF
TGTGCCAGCAGTCGAGCGGGGACAAAACAAGAGACCCAGTACTTC
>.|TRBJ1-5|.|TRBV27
CASSGRDQPQHF
TGTGCCAGCAGTGGGAGGGACCAGCCCCAGCATTTT
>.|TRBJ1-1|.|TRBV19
CASHPGPNTEAFF
TGTGCCAGCCATCCAGGGCCGAACACTGAAGCTTTCTTT
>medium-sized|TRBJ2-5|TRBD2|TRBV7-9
CASSLDPSGGLGAQYF
TGTGCCAGCAGCTTAGATCCTAGCGGGGGCCTTGGAGCCCAGTACTTC
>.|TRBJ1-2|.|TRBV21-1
CASSKGGGVCYSRSCYGYTF
TGTGCCAGCAGCAAAGGGGGAGGGGTCTGCTACTCCCGATCGTGCTATGGCTACACCTTC
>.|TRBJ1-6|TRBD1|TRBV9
CASSVERGLDSPLHF
TGTGCCAGCAGCGTAGAGAGGGGGCTGGATTCACCCCTCCACTTT
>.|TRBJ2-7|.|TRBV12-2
CASRLAVSSYEQYF
TGTGCAAGTCGCTTGGCCGTCAGCTCCTACGAGCAGTACTTC
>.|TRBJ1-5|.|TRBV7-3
CASSLSDNQPQHF
TGTGCCAGCAGCTTATCAGATAATCAGCCCCAGCATTTT
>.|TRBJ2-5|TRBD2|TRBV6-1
CASSAQVTSGGTTQYF
TGTGCCAGCAGTGCGCAAGTTACTAGCGGGGGGACGACCCAGTACTTC
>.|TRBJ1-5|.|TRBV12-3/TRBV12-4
CASRLGASQPQHF
TGTGCCAGCAGACTGGGAGCCAGTCAGCCCCAGCATTTT
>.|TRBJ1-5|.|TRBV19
CASGASGAASSQPQHF
TGTGCCAGTGGGGCCTCCGGGGCAGCTTCGAGTCAGCCCCAGCATTTT
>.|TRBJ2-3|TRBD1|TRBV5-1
CASSFTGGSTDTQYF
TGCGCCAGCAGCTTTACAGGGGGTAGCACAGATACGCAGTATTTT
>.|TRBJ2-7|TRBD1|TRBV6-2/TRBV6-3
CASSSGTGEAYEQYF
TGTGCCAGCAGTAGTGGGACAGGTGAGGCCTACGAGCAGTACTTC
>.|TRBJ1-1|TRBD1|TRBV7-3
CASSPKQGRDTEAFF
TGTGCCAGCAGCCCAAAACAGGGGAGGGACACTGAAGCTTTCTTT
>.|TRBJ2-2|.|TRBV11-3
CASREGPTHTGELFF
TGTGCCAGCAGGGAGGGTCCTACCCACACCGGGGAGCTGTTTTTT
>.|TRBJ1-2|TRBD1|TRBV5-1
CASSDGTGVGYGYTF
TGCGCCAGCAGCGACGGGACAGGGGTAGGCTATGGCTACACCTTC
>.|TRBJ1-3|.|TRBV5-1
CASSKQGSGNTIYF
TGCGCCAGCAGCAAACAGGGCTCTGGAAACACCATATATTTT
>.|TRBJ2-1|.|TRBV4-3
CASSQDELKYNEQFF
TGCGCCAGCAGCCAAGATGAACTTAAATACAATGAGCAGTTCTTC
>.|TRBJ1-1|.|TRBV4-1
CASSPQFPTGLSDTEAFF
TGCGCCAGCAGCCCCCAATTCCCCACAGGACTGTCCGACACTGAAGCTTTCTTT
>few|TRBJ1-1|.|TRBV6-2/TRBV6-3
CASSPGQWRPEAFF
TGTGCCAGCAGTCCCGGACAGTGGAGACCTGAAGCTTTCTTT
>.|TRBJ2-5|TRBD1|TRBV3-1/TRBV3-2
CASSQDVPGGCQETQYF
TGTGCCAGCAGCCAAGATGTACCAGGGGGCTGTCAAGAGACCCAGTACTTC
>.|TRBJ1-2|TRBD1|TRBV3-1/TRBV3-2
CASSLTGGSNYGYTF
TGTGCCAGCAGCCTAACAGGGGGCTCTAACTATGGCTACACCTTC
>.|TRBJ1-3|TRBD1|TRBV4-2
CASSPQGANAGNTIYF
TGTGCCAGCAGCCCACAGGGGGCGAATGCTGGAAACACCATATATTTT
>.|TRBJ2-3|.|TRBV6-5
CASRSPGLFTDTQYF
TGTGCCAGCAGGTCCCCGGGCCTCTTCACAGATACGCAGTATTTT
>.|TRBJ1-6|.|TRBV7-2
CASSPNPRSPLHF
TGTGCCAGCAGCCCCAATCCTAGGTCACCCCTCCACTTT
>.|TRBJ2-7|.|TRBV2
CASSQGPPSYEQYF
TGTGCCAGCAGTCAGGGCCCCCCCTCCTACGAGCAGTACTTC
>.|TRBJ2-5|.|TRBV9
CASSVVSGGQETQYF
TGTGCCAGCAGCGTAGTATCTGGGGGCCAAGAGACCCAGTACTTC
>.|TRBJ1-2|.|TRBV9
CASTGELYGYTF
TGTGCCAGCACAGGGGAGCTCTATGGCTACACCTTC
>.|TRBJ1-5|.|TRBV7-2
CASSQGRGNQPQHF
TGTGCCAGCAGCCAAGGACGGGGCAATCAGCCCCAGCATTTT
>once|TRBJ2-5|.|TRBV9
CASSVGEETQYF
TGTGCCAGCAGTGTGGGAGAAGAGACCCAGTACTTC
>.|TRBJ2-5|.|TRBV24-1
CATSDYPPGHQETQYF
TGTGCCACCAGTGACTACCCTCCTGGACACCAAGAGACCCAGTACTTC
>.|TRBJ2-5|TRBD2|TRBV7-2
CASSQPSGPQETQYF
TGTGCCAGCAGCCAACCTAGCGGGCCCCAAGAGACCCAGTACTTC